The next 26 T cell receptor beta chains were all read from a single sample in a study of blood T cell repertoires in COVID-19. Profiled with immunoSEQ multiplex PCR; TCRdb holds only in-frame clones, not every one. Here the sample spans 200,000 to 300,000 clones, about 86% being singletons. The sequenced sample consisted of peripheral blood. The receptors here all came from a woman in her 30s who had recovered from COVID-19.

The chain carries TRBV4-1 and TRBJ2-5, with a weak D call TRBD2 (7 bases). Between the trimmed V and J ends, which lost 0 bases and 5 bases, there was a span of 19 bases. Germline-derived CDR1 and CDR2 are MGHRA and YSYEKL. The CDR3 length is 17 residues. CDR3 coding DNA: TGCGCCAGCAGCCAAGATGGGGCGGGGGCCCTCCTGGAGACCCAGTACTTC. Translating it yields CASSQDGAGALLETQYF.

This sequence joins TRBV5-1 and TRBJ2-3, with 8 bases that match TRBD2. V was pared by 7 bases and J by 2 bases, with 12 bases of the junction left unmatched. CDR3 length: 16 amino acids. Germline V gives CDR1 SGHRS, CDR2 YFSETQ. In DNA, the CDR3 is TGCGCCAGCGGGGAGTTGGGACTAGGAAACACAGATACGCAGTATTTT. It is translated as CASGELGLGNTDTQYF.

This chain links TRBV6-2 or TRBV6-3 with TRBJ2-7, with D unresolved. Germline V gene sequence: CDR1 MNHEY, CDR2 SVGEGT. The CDR3 consists of 11 residues. The ends were cut back, 4 bases at V and 2 bases at J, with 3 bases in the middle. The CDR3 coding sequence is TGTGCCAGCAGTTTAACCTACGAGCAGTACTTC. Residues: CASSLTYEQYF.

The V and J genes are TRBV11-2 and TRBJ1-2; 10 nucleotides match TRBD1. Trimming removed 0 bases from V and 7 bases from J; junction bases left unmatched: 8. Germline V gene sequence: CDR1 SGHAT, CDR2 FQNNGV. This CDR3 has 16 residues. CDR3 in amino acids: CASSLDPGQGFFGYTF. The CDR3 DNA sequence: TGTGCCAGCAGCTTAGATCCGGGACAGGGGTTTTTTGGCTACACCTTC.

The sample holds many counts of this clone. The CDR3 DNA reads TGTGCCAGCAGCTTTCGACGAGAGGGCTCCACTGGAAACACCATATATTTT. Its translation is CASSFRREGSTGNTIYF. The rearrangement joins TRBV7-9 to TRBJ1-3, with D uncertain. The CDR3 has 17 amino acids. Germline V gives CDR1 SEHNR, CDR2 FQNEAQ (reference sequence). Trimming took off 3 bases at V and 2 bases at J, with 17 bases between the two ends.

The chain combines TRBV5-5 with TRBJ1-5; 7 positions agree with TRBD1. This CDR3 region has 13 residues. Trimming removed 4 bases from V and 2 bases from J; junction bases left unmatched: 0. Germline CDR1 and CDR2: SGHKS and YYEKEE (reference sequence). As DNA, the CDR3 is TGTGCCAGCAGCACAGGGGGCAATCAGCCCCAGCATTTT. Amino acid sequence: CASSTGGNQPQHF.

J is TRBJ2-7 and V is TRBV11-2, with D possibly TRBD2 on 5 matching bases. Germline values: CDR1 SGHAT, CDR2 FQNNGV. V lost 5 bases, J lost 4 bases, and 27 bases lay in between. The CDR3 is made up of 18 amino acids. The CDR3: CASSPQKTLGLPGYEQYF. CDR3 nucleotides: TGTGCCAGCAGCCCCCAAAAAACACTCGGACTCCCGGGGTACGAGCAGTACTTC.

The rearrangement links TRBV29-1 to TRBJ2-3, with D maybe TRBD2 (5 bases). From germline, CDR1 is SQVTM and CDR2 ANQGSEA. V lost 3 bases, J lost 4 bases, and 5 bases lay in between. The length of the CDR3 is 11 residues. CDR3 loop: CSVEGADTQYF. CDR3 bases: TGCAGCGTTGAGGGAGCAGATACGCAGTATTTT.

The chain combines TRBV6-5 with TRBJ2-7; perhaps TRBD2 as D (6 bases). The germline gives CDR1 MNHEY, CDR2 SVGAGI. Trimming shortened V by 6 bases and J by 5 bases, and 11 bases separated the two germline ends. The CDR3 has 12 residues. DNA for the CDR3: TGTGCCAGCAGGGACTATACCGACGAGCAGTACTTC. Its protein product is CASRDYTDEQYF.

As for this clone: This specimen includes other DNA sequences encoding the same CDR3. The gene calls are TRBV18 and TRBJ2-7; TRBD1 aligns across 7 bases. The trim removed 1 base at V and 3 bases at J, leaving 3 bases unmatched. The CDR3 is 14 residues long. Germline values: CDR1 KGHSH, CDR2 LQKENI. The CDR3 protein is CASSPRQGVYEQYF. In DNA form, the CDR3 reads TGTGCCAGCTCACCACGACAGGGTGTCTACGAGCAGTACTTC.

The V and J genes are TRBV13 and TRBJ1-2, with a tentative D call TRBD1 (6 bases). V was cut by 4 bases and J by 2 bases, with 11 bases left in between. Germline V CDR1 and CDR2: PRHDT, FYEKMQ (reference sequence). This CDR3 is 14 amino acids long. CDR3 protein: CASSSRGANYGYTF. CDR3 bases: TGTGCCAGCAGCTCACGGGGGGCAAACTATGGCTACACCTTC.

This chain uses TRBV5-4 with TRBJ2-3; 9 bases line up with TRBD2. The junction had 8 bases not matched to a gene; V was cut back by 4 bases and J by 2 bases. Germline-derived CDR1 and CDR2 are SGHNT and YYREEE (reference sequence). The CDR3 has 16 residues. This CDR3 is CASSEGAGGLTDTQYF. For the CDR3, the DNA is TGTGCCAGCAGCGAAGGAGCGGGGGGACTCACAGATACGCAGTATTTT.

V usage is TRBV5-6 and J usage is TRBJ2-7, with TRBD1 matching 8 bases. Trimming took 3 bases from V and 5 from J; bases not matched to a gene: 10. This CDR3 has 15 residues. Germline loops: CDR1 SGHDT, CDR2 YYEEEE. CDR3 residues: CASSSLDRDSDEQYF. In nucleotides, the CDR3 is TGTGCCAGCAGCTCCTTGGACAGGGACTCTGACGAGCAGTACTTC.

This chain joins TRBV9 and TRBJ2-5; D is undetermined. This CDR3 contains 14 residues. V dropped 4 bases and J dropped 4 bases, with 14 bases sitting between them. Looked up from germline, CDR1 is SGDLS and CDR2 is YYNGEE. The CDR3 sequence: CASSLSPWAETQYF. CDR3 sequence (DNA): TGTGCCAGCAGCCTATCCCCCTGGGCAGAGACCCAGTACTTC.

This chain connects TRBV6-1 to TRBJ2-3, with TRBD2 identical over 14 bases. With 1 base clipped from V and 3 bases from J, the junction kept 3 bases outside the gene matches. CDR3 length equals 17 residues. CDR1 is MNHNS, CDR2 SASEGT, per germline. The CDR3 reads CASSEGTSGGWTDTQYF. The CDR3 DNA reads as TGTGCCAGCAGTGAAGGGACTAGCGGGGGGTGGACAGATACGCAGTATTTT.

The CDR3 here is CASSPRLASGGAEETQYF. CDR3 nucleotides: TGTGCCAGCTCACCAAGATTAGCTAGCGGGGGGGCCGAAGAGACCCAGTACTTC. The J gene is TRBJ2-5, the V gene TRBV18; 12 positions agree with TRBD2. The germline CDR1 and CDR2 sequences are KGHSH and LQKENI. This CDR3 is built from 18 residues. Trimming removed 2 bases from V and 3 bases from J; junction bases left unmatched: 10.

The gene calls are TRBV6-2 or TRBV6-3 and TRBJ2-5, with D maybe TRBD2 (6 bases). Germline V gives CDR1 MNHEY, CDR2 SVGEGT. The V gene lost 6 bases and the J gene lost 5 bases, with 16 bases spanning the gap. This CDR3 spans 14 amino acids. Here the CDR3 reads CASSALRAGETQYF. The CDR3 DNA reads TGTGCCAGCAGCGCCCTGAGGGCGGGGGAGACCCAGTACTTC.

J is TRBJ1-1 and V is TRBV9; TRBD1 matches at 8 bases. The germline V gene encodes CDR1 SGDLS and CDR2 YYNGEE. The CDR3 contains 17 residues. V trimming: 4 bases; J trimming: 0 bases; junction bases outside the gene matches: 11. CDR3 in DNA: TGTGCCAGCAGCACCGGTCGGAACAGGGGGGTGAACACTGAAGCTTTCTTT. Its translation: CASSTGRNRGVNTEAFF.

The chain employs TRBV12-3 or TRBV12-4 and TRBJ2-3; D is unclear. V gave up 5 bases and J gave up 5 bases, with 11 bases separating them. This CDR3 is 13 amino acids long. This CDR3 is CASSPEFRDTQYF. As DNA, the CDR3 is TGTGCCAGCAGTCCTGAGTTTCGAGATACGCAGTATTTT.

The CDR3 DNA is TGTGCCAGCAGTGCCGGGACAGATACCTACAATGAGCAGTTCTTC. Protein: CASSAGTDTYNEQFF. This sequence joins TRBV27 and TRBJ2-1; 7 bases match TRBD1. CDR1 is MNHEY and CDR2 is SMNVEV in the germline V gene (reference sequence). V lost 5 bases, J lost 2 bases, and 6 bases stayed unmatched. The CDR3 consists of 15 residues.

The V and J genes are TRBV4-1 and TRBJ2-1; 9 bases map to TRBD2. The CDR3 is made up of 17 amino acids. Germline assignment: CDR1 MGHRA and CDR2 YSYEKL. The V segment lost 7 bases and the J segment 9 bases; nucleotides outside the gene matches: 19. CDR3 amino acids: CASTKGGGGGVQGEQFF. Written as DNA, the CDR3 is TGCGCCAGCACCAAAGGGGGTGGCGGGGGGGTTCAGGGTGAGCAGTTCTTC.

This chain joins TRBV5-5 and TRBJ1-4; TRBD1 might be the D (6 bases). V lost 4 bases, J lost 6 bases, and 13 bases lay in between. Germline V gene data show CDR1 as SGHKS and CDR2 as YYEKEE (reference sequence). The CDR3 spans 14 residues. As DNA, the CDR3 is TGTGCCAGCAGCCAGGACAGCCCCTATGAAAAACTGTTTTTT. Protein: CASSQDSPYEKLFF.

The gene calls are TRBV14 and TRBJ1-2, with a possible D match to TRBD1 (6 bases). Germline CDR1 SGHDN, CDR2 FVKESK. This CDR3 is built from 14 residues. V lost 1 base and J lost 7, with 13 bases in between. CDR3 DNA: TGTGCCAGCAGCCAAGTGGACAGAGGTCTTGGCTACACCTTC. Translated, it gives CASSQVDRGLGYTF.

The chain links TRBV7-2 to TRBJ2-7; 7 bases fit TRBD2. With 6 bases clipped from V and 1 base from J, the junction kept 9 bases outside the gene matches. Germline-derived CDR1 and CDR2 are SGHTA and FQGNSA. CDR3 size: 15 residues. The CDR3 here is CASSSWTGGSYEQYF. The CDR3 coding sequence is TGTGCCAGCAGTTCTTGGACGGGGGGTTCCTACGAGCAGTACTTC.

The CDR3 region is CASNRERGETQYF. The CDR3 coding sequence is TGTGCCAGCAATCGGGAAAGGGGGGAGACCCAGTACTTC. The chain is built from TRBV6-5 and TRBJ2-5, with TRBD1 as a possible D gene (6 bases). CDR1 and CDR2 (germline): MNHEY, SVGAGI. The CDR3 is 13 amino acids. V was trimmed by 7 bases and J by 5 bases, leaving 14 bases between them.

V usage is TRBV7-2 and J usage is TRBJ1-2; 9 bases agree with TRBD1. Germline V gives CDR1 SGHTA, CDR2 FQGNSA. V lost 5 bases, J lost 8 bases, and 15 bases stayed unmatched. The CDR3 loop spans 16 amino acids. This CDR3 is CASSPSGQGNRIGYTF. The CDR3 nucleotides read TGTGCCAGCAGCCCCTCGGGACAGGGAAACCGAATAGGCTACACCTTC. The entire variable domain, with the rest obtained from reference TRBV7-2 and TRBJ1-2, is as follows: GAGVSQSPSNKVTEKGKDVELRCDPISGHTALYWYRQSLGQGLEFLIYFQGNSAPDKSGLPSDRFSAERTGGSVSTLTIQRTQQEDSAVYLCASSPSGQGNRIGYTFGSGTRLTVV.